This T cell receptor (beta chain) emerged from a study of T-cell memory formation after mild COVID-19. Whole-study context: TCR clusters showed largely donor specificity. Study-level results: Contracting clones from day 15 to 85 had balanced CD4/CD8; later expanders favoured CD4+. Some responding clones appeared in pre-infection memory, suggesting cross-reactive memory joined. Proof of SARS-CoV-2 specificity was absent for the second-wave clones that crested on day 37.

Looked up from germline, CDR1 is SEHNR and CDR2 is FQNEAQ (reference sequence). With 5 bases clipped from V and 6 bases from J, the junction kept 8 bases outside the gene matches. The CDR3 contains 14 residues. From the 5' RACE reads, TCRdb called clonotypes with MiXCR, one entry per CDR3 protein. The sample includes roughly 620,000 distinct CDR3 sequences, roughly 18% of them seen just once. This clonotype occurred a few times. Antigen specificity is unknown. This chain links TRBV7-9 with TRBJ2-7, with 9 bases that match TRBD1. The specimen was PBMCs or a T cell subset sorted from them (not recorded which). This TCR came from an adult woman who had mild COVID-19 (a few samples of this study predate the infection). Cell type and time point are not known. This CDR3 is CASSPGTGLSEQYF. Here the CDR3 DNA reads TGTGCCAGCAGCCCAGGGACAGGGCTAAGCGAGCAGTACTTC.